Below, 18 T cell receptor beta chains from the same sample are listed, as sequenced in a study of beta chain features in type 1 diabetes. cDNA synthesis used the whole RNA isolate, giving expressed TCRB sequences. Some clones are missing from TCRdb's copy, which holds only in-frame ones; the method was immunoSEQ multiplex PCR. The sample lists 140,000 or so clones; 7% to 10% were seen once. Sample: central memory CD4+ T cells from blood. The receptors were gathered from a man aged 18 to 35 in good health.

This clone appeared a few times. The chain employs TRBV21-1 and TRBJ1-1; TRBD1, the table's D call, was not compared with the DNA. TRBV21-1 is listed as a pseudogene. The CDR3 is 16 amino acids. The CDR3 nucleotides read TGTGCCAGCAGCAAATGGGACAGGGGAGGGAACACTGAAGCTTTCTTT. As protein: CASSKWDRGGNTEAFF.

This clone has only a few counts. V usage is TRBV4-3 and J usage is TRBJ2-5; 12 bases fit TRBD2. This CDR3 has 17 residues. Trimming took 1 base from V and 2 from J; bases not matched to a gene: 5. In germline, CDR1 is LGHNA, CDR2 YSLEER. Here the CDR3 DNA reads TGCGCCAGCAGCCAAGGGGAGACTAGCGGGGGACAAGAGACCCAGTACTTC. Protein: CASSQGETSGGQETQYF.

The chain combines TRBV29-1 with TRBJ2-2; D is ambiguous. Germline CDR1 and CDR2: SQVTM and ANQGSEA. Trimming cost V 4 bases and J 2 bases, with 11 bases left between them. This CDR3 spans 14 amino acids. This chain's CDR3 is CSVGRQTNTGELFF. CDR3 bases: TGCAGCGTTGGCCGGCAGACTAACACCGGGGAGCTGTTTTTT.

This clone was picked up a small number of times. The chain carries TRBV7-2 and TRBJ2-7, with D maybe TRBD2 (5 bases). The CDR3 covers 14 residues. Trimming pared 1 base from V and 5 bases from J, leaving 12 bases between. The germline V gene has CDR1 SGHTA and CDR2 FQGNSA. CDR3 protein: CASSLVAPPHEQYF. The CDR3 region has the DNA TGTGCCAGCAGCTTAGTAGCGCCACCCCACGAGCAGTACTTC.

This clone was seen a handful of times. The V call is TRBV9, the J call TRBJ2-3; 8 bases are shared with TRBD2. The germline gives CDR1 SGDLS, CDR2 YYNGEE. Trimming cost V 4 bases and J 2 bases; bases outside gene matches: 9. The length of the CDR3 is 16 residues. The CDR3, as DNA: TGTGCCAGCAGCCCTGGGGCGGGGGGCCTCACAGATACGCAGTATTTT. Its protein product is CASSPGAGGLTDTQYF.

The chain links TRBV18 to TRBJ2-7; D is possibly TRBD1 (5 bases). The CDR3 has 13 residues. Trimming removed 4 bases from V and 1 base from J, with 8 bases in between. Germline V CDR1 and CDR2: KGHSH, LQKENI. The CDR3 protein is CASSRDSSYEQYF. CDR3 DNA: TGTGCCAGCTCACGTGACAGTTCCTACGAGCAGTACTTC.

This clone has more than one count but fewer than ten. This chain joins TRBV4-1 and TRBJ2-5, with D possibly being TRBD1 (6 bases). With 4 bases removed from V and 5 bases from J, the gap between germline ends came to 14 bases. The V gene's germline CDR1 is MGHRA and CDR2 YSYEKL. The CDR3 has 14 amino acids. The CDR3 DNA reads as TGCGCCAGCAGCCCCCGGGACACCGGCGAGACCCAGTACTTC. It translates to CASSPRDTGETQYF.

This rearrangement joins TRBV10-1 to TRBJ1-2; D remains ambiguous. The CDR3 totals 13 residues. Germline lookup yields CDR1 WNHNN and CDR2 SYGVQD (reference sequence). V shed 2 bases and J shed 4 bases, with 8 bases lying between them. The CDR3 DNA reads as TGCGCCAGCAGTGAGGGGCAAAGCTATGGCTACACCTTC. Protein sequence: CASSEGQSYGYTF.

The chain uses TRBV4-1 and TRBJ2-3; D perhaps matches TRBD2 (6 bases). V gave up 4 bases and J gave up 0 bases, with 17 bases separating them. This CDR3 is 17 amino acids long. The germline V gene has CDR1 MGHRA and CDR2 YSYEKL. The CDR3 DNA reads as TGCGCCAGCAGCCGGGAAGGGTACGGGGGTAGCACAGATACGCAGTATTTT. This translates into CASSREGYGGSTDTQYF.

This clone turned up a few times. The rearrangement uses TRBV5-1 and TRBJ2-1; 9 bases align to TRBD2. Trimming took 0 bases from V and 6 from J; bases not matched to a gene: 7. From germline, CDR1 is SGHRS and CDR2 YFSETQ. This CDR3 is 16 amino acids long. CDR3 DNA: TGCGCCAGCAGCTTGGATCTGGCGGGGGGGTTCAATGAGCAGTTCTTC. This translates into CASSLDLAGGFNEQFF. The whole variable domain, remainder taken from reference TRBV5-1 and TRBJ2-1, is KAGVTQTPRYLIKTRGQQVTLSCSPISGHRSVSWYQQTPGQGLQFLFEYFSETQRNKGNFPGRFSGRQFSNSRSEMNVSTLELGDSALYLCASSLDLAGGFNEQFFGPGTRLTVL.

The gene calls are TRBV28 and TRBJ1-2; the D is unclear. The CDR3 has 11 residues. From germline, CDR1 is MDHEN and CDR2 SYDVKM. V lost 5 bases and J 2 bases, leaving 3 bases between the germline ends. CDR3 DNA: TGTGCCAGCAGTGAGAACTATGGCTACACCTTC. This translates into CASSENYGYTF.

The sample holds a few counts of this clone. Other DNA sequences in this specimen translate into the identical CDR3. The rearrangement joins TRBV6-5 to TRBJ1-1; 8 bases align to TRBD1. V lost 0 bases to trimming and J lost 3 bases; unmatched junction nucleotides: 6. CDR3 length: 16 residues. The germline V gene encodes CDR1 MNHEY and CDR2 SVGAGI. This CDR3 is CASSYSRQGTDTEAFF. The CDR3 DNA follows: TGTGCCAGCAGTTACTCCCGACAGGGGACGGACACTGAAGCTTTCTTT.

This clone was seen ten or more times. The chain is built from TRBV19 and TRBJ2-2, with D possibly matching TRBD1 (7 bases). CDR1 and CDR2 from the germline V gene are LNHDA and SQIVND (reference sequence). There are 15 residues in the CDR3. V was trimmed by 5 bases and J by 4 bases, leaving 14 bases between them. The CDR3: CASSVGGTATGELFF. Here the CDR3 DNA reads TGTGCCAGTAGTGTAGGGGGGACAGCCACCGGGGAGCTGTTTTTT.

This clone was counted at least ten times. The chain combines TRBV9 with TRBJ2-3; possible D gene TRBD2, 5 bases. CDR1 is SGDLS, CDR2 YYNGEE, per germline. Trimming took off 0 bases at V and 1 base at J, with 9 bases between the two ends. The CDR3 is made up of 15 amino acids. The CDR3 is CASSVVGGRTDTQYF. CDR3 nucleotides: TGTGCCAGCAGCGTAGTTGGAGGCCGCACAGATACGCAGTATTTT.

This clone has a count of ten or more. The rearrangement joins TRBV18 to TRBJ2-6, with a possible D match to TRBD2 (5 bases). The CDR3 consists of 15 residues. Germline CDR1 and CDR2: KGHSH and LQKENI. The V end lost 2 bases, the J end lost 0 bases, and 5 bases lay between the germline ends. CDR3 DNA sequence: TGTGCCAGCTCACCAGAGGGCTCTGGGGCCAACGTCCTGACTTTC. Translation: CASSPEGSGANVLTF.

The V and J genes are TRBV7-3 and TRBJ1-2; 8 nucleotides align to TRBD1. Germline trimming cut 8 bases from V and 4 bases from J; bases unmatched to any gene: 12. The germline V gene encodes CDR1 SGHTA and CDR2 FQGTGA. CDR3 size: 15 residues. CDR3 coding DNA: TGTGCCAGCTCCATCGGGACAGGTGAACTCTATGGCTACACCTTC. This sequence encodes CASSIGTGELYGYTF.

This clone was seen only a few times. V is TRBV6-5 and J is TRBJ2-7; 8 nucleotides align to TRBD2. J lost 7 bases, V lost 4 bases, and 6 bases had no gene match. There are 13 residues in the CDR3. The germline CDR1 and CDR2 sequences are MNHEY and SVGAGI. This CDR3 is CASSSREGGEQYF. The CDR3 region has the DNA TGTGCCAGCAGTTCCCGGGAGGGTGGGGAGCAGTACTTC.

CDR3 amino acids: CASSLISGELFF. The CDR3 DNA reads as TGTGCCAGCAGCTTGATCTCCGGGGAGCTGTTTTTT. The chain links TRBV5-4 to TRBJ2-2; D is unclear. The germline CDR1 and CDR2 sequences are SGHNT and YYREEE (reference sequence). Between the trimmed V and J ends, which lost 1 base and 6 bases, there was a span of 4 bases. The CDR3 is 12 amino acids.